This T cell receptor beta chain is drawn from a study of CD8 T cells in Susac syndrome. Findings and caveats of the study: The study's TCR sequencing and HLA analysis covered a relatively small number of individuals, and the study acknowledged this.

The RNA input was roughly 0.45 to 1 ug, and it was reverse transcribed with random hexamers. Using its own MiXCR run on the immunoSEQ multiplex PCR reads, TCRdb lists one record per CDR3 protein. The table has 190,000 or so distinct CDR3 sequences, about 96% seen once. CDR1 is LGHDT, CDR2 YNNKEL, per germline (reference sequence). Deletions cut 0 bases from V and 2 bases from J, with 5 bases between. CDR3 length: 13 residues. Regarding this clonotype: Its antigen is not identified.

This clonotype originated in a human donor with multiple sclerosis. The specimen was CD4+ T cells from PBMCs. The rearrangement links TRBV3-1 to TRBJ2-7; D gene unclear. CDR3 in amino acids: CASSQEAPYEQYF. CDR3 DNA: TGTGCCAGCAGCCAAGAAGCCCCCTACGAGCAGTACTTC.